The sequence of this T cell receptor beta chain was determined in a study of cytomegalovirus exposure and HLA in healthy donors. A multiplex PCR was run with 60 Vbeta primers and 13 Jbeta primers. Sequencing used immunoSEQ multiplex PCR; TCRdb keeps in-frame clones, though not all of them. The table lists roughly 50,000 clones, about four fifths of them singletons. J gave up 2 bases and V 3 bases, and 13 bases lay outside the gene matches. There are 17 residues in the CDR3. CDR1 MNHEY and CDR2 SMNVEV come from the germline V gene (reference sequence). V is TRBV27 and J is TRBJ2-7, with 7 bases matching TRBD1. The sample comprised PBMCs. The TCR comes from a woman younger than 30 in good health and CMV-seronegative. In nucleotides, the CDR3 is TGTGCCAGCAGTTTCCCCTGGACAGGCTTCTCCCCCTACGAGCAGTACTTC. It encodes CASSFPWTGFSPYEQYF.